A single sample gave rise to the 21 T cell receptor beta chains below, sequenced in a study of cytomegalovirus exposure and HLA in healthy donors. In the PCR, 60 Vbeta and 13 Jbeta primers were used. The assay was immunoSEQ multiplex PCR, and TCRdb's table has in-frame clones only and misses some. The sample consists of approximately 150,000 clones, 80% to 90% of them appearing once. Sequencing used PBMCs. These receptors all come from a woman in her twenties or thirties in good health and CMV-seropositive.

This chain uses TRBV6-5 with TRBJ1-2; the D gene is possibly TRBD1 (6 bases). The germline V gene encodes CDR1 MNHEY and CDR2 SVGAGI. Trimming removed 4 bases at V and 6 bases at J, with 15 bases between. This CDR3 is 14 amino acids long. The DNA for the CDR3 is TGTGCCAGCAGTTTCACAGGGTTCGGAAATGGCTACACCTTC. Translating gives CASSFTGFGNGYTF.

The chain uses TRBV6-4 and TRBJ2-1; maybe TRBD1 (6 bases). CDR3 size: 15 residues. CDR1 MRHNA and CDR2 SNTAGT come from the germline V gene. With 2 bases removed from V and 4 bases from J, the gap between germline ends came to 12 bases. For the CDR3, the DNA is TGTGCCAGCAGTGACGTGGCAGGGGTTTACAATGAGCAGTTCTTC. This translates into CASSDVAGVYNEQFF.

The rearrangement links TRBV5-5 to TRBJ1-2; D gene uncertain. Trimming took off 0 bases at V and 6 bases at J, with 9 bases between the two ends. Germline loops: CDR1 SGHKS, CDR2 YYEKEE (reference sequence). The CDR3 length is 13 residues. The CDR3 is CASSLGLGDGYTF. CDR3 bases: TGTGCCAGCAGCTTGGGGCTCGGGGATGGCTACACCTTC.

This chain's CDR3 is CASRQVSSYNEQFF. For the CDR3, the DNA is TGTGCCAGCAGGCAGGTCTCGTCCTACAATGAGCAGTTCTTC. The chain recombines TRBV9 with TRBJ2-1; no clear D. V lost 5 bases and J 1 base, leaving 10 bases between the germline ends. The CDR3 contains 14 residues. Germline CDR1 and CDR2: SGDLS and YYNGEE.

V usage is TRBV7-8 and J usage is TRBJ1-1, with D maybe TRBD1 (5 bases). The CDR3 covers 13 residues. The V end lost 7 bases, the J end lost 3 bases, and 12 bases lay between the germline ends. Per germline, CDR1 SGHVS and CDR2 FQNEAQ. CDR3 protein: CASILQGDTEAFF. DNA of the CDR3: TGTGCCAGCATCCTTCAAGGGGACACTGAAGCTTTCTTT.

The V call is TRBV5-1, the J call TRBJ1-1, with TRBD1 as a possible D gene (5 bases). Germline-derived CDR1 and CDR2 are SGHRS and YFSETQ. The CDR3 is 13 residues long. V was shortened by 0 bases and J by 3 bases, with 6 bases between the two germline ends. This CDR3 is CASSLAGYTEAFF. Written as DNA, the CDR3 is TGCGCCAGCAGCTTGGCAGGGTACACTGAAGCTTTCTTT.

The V gene is TRBV19, the J gene TRBJ1-3, with D possibly matching TRBD1 (5 bases). This CDR3 comprises 18 residues. V was trimmed by 3 bases and J by 4 bases, leaving 22 bases between them. In germline, CDR1 is LNHDA, CDR2 SQIVND (reference sequence). CDR3 in DNA: TGTGCCAGTAGTATCCCCTGGGGGGATCCGCGGGTGGGAAACACCATATATTTT. As protein: CASSIPWGDPRVGNTIYF.

The chain recombines TRBV11-3 with TRBJ2-2; 7 bases are a match to TRBD1. The germline V gene has CDR1 SGHNT and CDR2 YENEEA. The CDR3 extends over 15 amino acids. The junction had 4 bases not matched to a gene; V was cut back by 1 base and J by 5 bases. DNA of the CDR3: TGTGCCAGCAGCTTAGCCACGGACAGGACCGGGGAGCTGTTTTTT. Its protein product is CASSLATDRTGELFF.

The rearrangement links TRBV4-1 to TRBJ2-7; possible D gene TRBD2, 6 bases. CDR3 size: 16 residues. Germline-derived CDR1 and CDR2 are MGHRA and YSYEKL. Trimming took 0 bases from V and 4 from J, leaving 16 bases between them. CDR3 residues: CASSQDYGTSRYEQYF. CDR3 bases: TGCGCCAGCAGCCAAGATTACGGGACTTCGAGATACGAGCAGTACTTC.

The table lists this clone with a few counts. V is TRBV7-9 and J is TRBJ1-2, with 7 nucleotides matching TRBD1. There are 17 residues in the CDR3. With V trimmed by 4 bases and J by 3 bases, 14 bases remained unmatched. From germline, CDR1 is SEHNR and CDR2 FQNEAQ (reference sequence). CDR3 sequence: CASSSYPGQSFHYGYTF. The CDR3 region has the DNA TGTGCCAGCAGCTCTTATCCGGGACAGAGTTTCCACTATGGCTACACCTTC. Full variable domain (outside the CDR3, taken from reference TRBV7-9 and TRBJ1-2): DTGVSQNPRHKITKRGQNVTFRCDPISEHNRLYWYRQTLGQGPEFLTYFQNEAQLEKSRLLSDRFSAERPKGSFSTLEIQRTEQGDSAMYLCASSSYPGQSFHYGYTFGSGTRLTVV.

V usage is TRBV5-6 and J usage is TRBJ1-1; TRBD1 might be the D (6 bases). The CDR3 sequence is 15 residues long. The germline V gene has CDR1 SGHDT and CDR2 YYEEEE. V was pared by 4 bases and J by 0 bases, with 13 bases between. The CDR3: CASSPEGHLNTEAFF. In nucleotides, the CDR3 is TGTGCCAGCAGCCCCGAGGGACATTTGAACACTGAAGCTTTCTTT.

The sample holds a few counts of this clone. The chain couples TRBV4-3 to TRBJ2-1; 8 bases are a match to TRBD2. Germline-derived CDR1 and CDR2 are LGHNA and YSLEER. There are 14 residues in the CDR3. V trimming: 3 bases; J trimming: 4 bases; junction bases outside the gene matches: 2. CDR3 DNA: TGCGCCAGCAGCCATACTAGCGGATACAATGAGCAGTTCTTC. The encoded protein is CASSHTSGYNEQFF.

J is TRBJ1-1 and V is TRBV7-3; 7 bases are a match to TRBD1. Germline V gives CDR1 SGHTA, CDR2 FQGTGA. The CDR3 consists of 14 residues. The V segment lost 5 bases and the J segment 1 base; nucleotides outside the gene matches: 4. Written as DNA, the CDR3 is TGTGCCAGCAGCGCACAGGGGTCGAACACTGAAGCTTTCTTT. Translated: CASSAQGSNTEAFF.

The CDR3 reads CASSYSRQRLNTEAFF. CDR3 DNA sequence: TGTGCCAGCAGTTACTCGCGGCAACGGCTGAACACTGAAGCTTTCTTT. The gene calls are TRBV6-5 and TRBJ1-1, with D unresolved. Germline loops: CDR1 MNHEY, CDR2 SVGAGI. The CDR3 is made up of 16 amino acids. Between the trimmed V and J ends, which lost 0 bases and 0 bases, there was a span of 11 bases.

The rearrangement uses TRBV4-2 and TRBJ2-3; D perhaps matches TRBD1 (7 bases). The germline V gene encodes CDR1 LGHNA and CDR2 YNFKEQ. The CDR3 runs to 15 residues. The V end was cut by 4 bases, the J end by 1 base, with 12 bases between. The CDR3 DNA reads TGTGCCAGCAGCCTCGGCAGGGGGGGCACAGATACGCAGTATTTT. It codes for CASSLGRGGTDTQYF.

This clone has only one observation. The V gene is TRBV28, the J gene TRBJ1-6; TRBD1 aligns across 10 bases. The CDR3 loop spans 14 amino acids. Germline V gene sequence: CDR1 MDHEN, CDR2 SYDVKM. The junction had 3 bases not matched to a gene; V was cut back by 4 bases and J by 9 bases. The CDR3 is CASSYGQGGSPLHF. The CDR3 bases are TGTGCCAGCAGTTACGGACAGGGGGGTTCACCCCTCCACTTT. The full variable domain, in which reference TRBV28 and TRBJ1-6 provide the parts outside the CDR3, is DVKVTQSSRYLVKRTGEKVFLECVQDMDHENMFWYRQDPGLGLRLIYFSYDVKMKEKGDIPEGYSVSREKKERFSLILESASTNQTSMYLCASSYGQGGSPLHFGNGTRLTVT.

The rearrangement links TRBV7-2 to TRBJ2-2; 11 nucleotides align to TRBD2. Trimming removed 7 bases from V and 8 bases from J; junction bases left unmatched: 12. The CDR3 has 16 amino acids. The germline CDR1 and CDR2 sequences are SGHTA and FQGNSA. The CDR3 DNA sequence: TGTGCCAGCACCTTTCATAGCGGGGGGGCCCGTGGGGAGCTGTTTTTT. Translation gives CASTFHSGGARGELFF.

The chain combines TRBV2 with TRBJ2-5; 7 nucleotides line up with TRBD1. The DNA end is more similar to TRBJ2-7, so the J call may be wrong. Germline V lookup: CDR1 SNHLY, CDR2 FYNNEI. This CDR3 has 15 residues. This chain's CDR3 is CASSDRGPGMDEQYF. In DNA, the CDR3 is TGTGCCAGCAGTGATAGGGGGCCAGGGATGGACGAGCAGTACTTC.

The chain combines TRBV5-8 with TRBJ1-2; D gene ambiguous. CDR1 is SGHTS and CDR2 is YDEGEE in the germline V gene. Trimming took 4 bases from V and 8 from J, leaving 6 bases between them. This CDR3 region has 10 residues. The CDR3 DNA is TGTGCCAGCAGCCTAGAAGGCTACACCTTC. Amino acid sequence: CASSLEGYTF.

This rearrangement joins TRBV27 to TRBJ2-7; 8 bases line up with TRBD1. The CDR3 contains 15 residues. The V segment lost 3 bases and the J segment 3 bases; nucleotides outside the gene matches: 7. CDR1 and CDR2 from the germline V gene are MNHEY and SMNVEV (reference sequence). Written as DNA, the CDR3 is TGTGCCAGCAGTTTGGGACAGGCGACGAACTACGAGCAGTACTTC. This translates into CASSLGQATNYEQYF.

This sequence joins TRBV6-1 and TRBJ1-2; 9 nucleotides align to TRBD1. CDR1 is MNHNS, CDR2 SASEGT, per germline. The CDR3 spans 13 residues. V shed 6 bases, J shed 4 bases, and the junction held 3 bases outside the gene matches. The CDR3, as DNA: TGTGCCAGCAGGGGGACAGGGATCTATGGCTACACCTTC. Encoded protein: CASRGTGIYGYTF.